This T cell receptor beta chain stems from a study of blood T cells in healthy people across ages. Study outcomes and limitations: Researchers report that TCR beta diversity correlated strongly with naive T cell percentage.

The CDR3 consists of 18 residues. This clonotype has ten or more counts. Antigen specificity is unknown. A second about 7 to 12 cycle PCR used barcoded and J-beta primers. TCRdb re-called the 5' RACE reads with MiXCR, one entry per CDR3 protein. Among 850,000 to 950,000 distinct CDR3 sequences listed, about 28% were seen once. The sequence derives from a woman at least 80 years old in good health. The chain uses TRBV21-1 and TRBJ2-1; TRBD1 is the table's D call and was not checked against the DNA. TRBV21-1 is an annotated pseudogene. Material for sequencing was blood. The CDR3 DNA follows: TGTGCCAGCAGCAAAGGGTGGGCAGGGGTTGGTTCCTACAATGAGCAGTTCTTC. It codes for CASSKGWAGVGSYNEQFF.